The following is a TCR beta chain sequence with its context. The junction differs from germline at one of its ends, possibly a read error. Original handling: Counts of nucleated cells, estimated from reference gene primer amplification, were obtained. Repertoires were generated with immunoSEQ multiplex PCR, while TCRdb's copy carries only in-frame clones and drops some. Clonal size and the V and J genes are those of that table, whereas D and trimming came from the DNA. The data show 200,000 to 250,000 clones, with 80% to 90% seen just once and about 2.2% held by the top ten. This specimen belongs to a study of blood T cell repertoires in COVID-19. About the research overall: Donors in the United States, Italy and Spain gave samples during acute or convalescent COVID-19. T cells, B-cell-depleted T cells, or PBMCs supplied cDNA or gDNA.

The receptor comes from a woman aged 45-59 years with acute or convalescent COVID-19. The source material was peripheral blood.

The CDR3 reads CASSSNRGYIEQFF. The DNA of the CDR3 is TGTGCCAGCAGTTCCAACAGGGGGTACATTGAGCAGTTCTTC. This chain connects TRBV6-5 to TRBJ2-1; TRBD1 agrees at 8 bases. Germline V gene sequence: CDR1 MNHEY, CDR2 SVGAGI. The CDR3 runs to 14 residues.